Sequencing of this T cell receptor beta chain was carried out in a study of cytomegalovirus exposure and HLA in healthy donors. Donors likely had unrecorded immune exposures despite being nominally healthy when sampled. The study ran its PCR with 60 Vbeta and 13 Jbeta primers. Sequencing was performed with immunoSEQ multiplex PCR; in TCRdb, only in-frame clones are kept and a portion is missing. This table has 200,000 or so clones, more than 75% appearing once. The study, taken as a whole, reports: Cytomegalovirus-associated status was assigned to some 160 TCR beta chains. When analyzed later, a missense DCLRE1C variant was found to be linked to TCR beta V- and J-gene trimming.

This clone has only one observation. Antigen unknown. Trimming took 4 bases from V and 4 from J; bases not matched to a gene: 9. CDR3 size: 17 residues. The germline V gene has CDR1 SGDLS and CDR2 YYNGEE. The sample was PBMCs. The chain joins TRBV9 to TRBJ2-1; TRBD2 matches 12 bases. This clonotype originated in a woman aged 40 to 50 in good health and CMV-seronegative. The CDR3 protein is CASSPPGLAGLYNEQFF. The CDR3 DNA is TGTGCCAGCAGCCCTCCAGGACTAGCGGGACTGTACAATGAGCAGTTCTTC.